This T cell receptor (beta chain) was documented in a study of T cells in narcolepsy. To note about this clone: Antigen specificity is unknown.

Clones were read by immunoSEQ multiplex PCR, and TCRdb kept only the in-frame ones, dropping some. The data hold just over 20,000 clones, with roughly four fifths observed a single time. The study, taken as a whole, reports: Same-patient CSF and blood CD4+ T cell clonotypes included HCRT-specific and TRIB2-specific autoreactive ones. Blood of same and different patients, but not healthy controls, reportedly held recurring autoreactive clonotypes.

This TCR was sampled from a human donor in good health. The sequenced sample was memory (CD45RA-) CD4+ T cells from blood.

The chain's CDR3 is CASSPYGYEQYF. The DNA of the CDR3 is TGTGCCAGCTCACCATACGGCTACGAGCAGTACTTC. The chain employs TRBV18 and TRBJ2-7; D not certain. CDR3 length: 12 residues. Trimming shortened V by 2 bases and J by 3 bases, and 5 bases separated the two germline ends. The germline V gene has CDR1 KGHSH and CDR2 LQKENI.